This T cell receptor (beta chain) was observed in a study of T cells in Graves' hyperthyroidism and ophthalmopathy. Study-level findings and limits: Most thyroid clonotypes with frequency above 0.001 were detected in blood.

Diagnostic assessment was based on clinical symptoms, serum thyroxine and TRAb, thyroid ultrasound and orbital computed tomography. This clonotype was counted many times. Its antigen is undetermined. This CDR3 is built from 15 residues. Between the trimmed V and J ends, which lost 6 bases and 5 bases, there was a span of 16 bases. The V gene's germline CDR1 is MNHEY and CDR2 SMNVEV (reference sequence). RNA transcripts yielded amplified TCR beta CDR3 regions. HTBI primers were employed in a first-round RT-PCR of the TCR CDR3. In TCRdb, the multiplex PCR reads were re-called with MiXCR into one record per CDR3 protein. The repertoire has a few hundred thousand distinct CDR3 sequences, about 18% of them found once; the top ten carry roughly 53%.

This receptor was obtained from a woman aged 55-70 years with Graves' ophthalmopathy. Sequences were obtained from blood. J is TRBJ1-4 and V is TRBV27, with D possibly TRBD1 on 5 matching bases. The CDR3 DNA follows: TGTGCCAGCAGGGGGCTCGGACGGTCAAATGAAAAACTGTTTTTT. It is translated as CASRGLGRSNEKLFF.